This is a list of T cell receptor beta chains from one sample in a study of T cell responses to AZD1222 COVID-19 vaccine. This table comes from immunoSEQ multiplex PCR, and its TCRdb copy is limited to in-frame clones, with some not included. The table records some 140,000 clones, approximately 90% of them present only once. The material sequenced was peripheral blood, taken on day 0 of AZD1222 vaccination. Receptors originate from an adult in good health. Each CDR3 is given with its conserved first and last residue. The D gene is left open where the match is weak. A row's size may be missing; if present it is once, few, many or a size class.

TRBV14,NA,NA,TRBJ2-5,TGTGCCAGCAGCCCGGGCGGCAACACCCACGAGACCCAGTACTTC,CASSPGGNTHETQYF
TRBV7-2,TRBD2,NA,TRBJ2-3,TGTGCCAGCAGCACTAGACTAGCGGAGAGCACAGATACGCAGTATTTT,CASSTRLAESTDTQYF
TRBV7-3,NA,NA,TRBJ2-2,TGTGCCAGCAGCTTGACGCCGAACACCGGGGAGCTGTTTTTT,CASSLTPNTGELFF
TRBV19,NA,NA,TRBJ1-2,TGTGCCAGTAGTTTTGGCCGCCCCGGCGTCTATGGCTACACCTTC,CASSFGRPGVYGYTF
TRBV5-1,NA,NA,TRBJ2-7,TGCGCCAGCAGCTCAAAGTACGGAGCATCGGGGGAGCAGTACTTC,CASSSKYGASGEQYF
TRBV7-3,NA,NA,TRBJ2-2,TGTGCCAGCAGCTTAACAGACTCCCGACTAGTAGGCGGGGAGCTGTTTTTT,CASSLTDSRLVGGELFF
TRBV29-1,NA,once,TRBJ2-7,TGCAGCGTGCGGACAAGCTCCTACGAGCAGTACTTC,CSVRTSSYEQYF
TRBV5-1,TRBD1,NA,TRBJ2-2,TGCGCCAGCCGACAGGGGGCCGGGGAGCTGTTTTTT,CASRQGAGELFF
TRBV14,NA,NA,TRBJ1-2,TGTGCCAGCACCCCGGGGATTGGCTATGGCTACACCTTC,CASTPGIGYGYTF
TRBV9,TRBD2,NA,TRBJ2-1,TGTGCCAGCAGCCCAAGGGGCGGGACTAGCAGTTACAATGAGCAGTTCTTC,CASSPRGGTSSYNEQFF
TRBV4-1,NA,NA,TRBJ1-2,TGCGCCAGCAGCCAAACCCTAGGGTATGGCTACACCTTC,CASSQTLGYGYTF
TRBV6-6,NA,NA,TRBJ1-5,TGTGCCAGCAGTCTCCGACAGCCCCATAGCAATCAGCCCCAGCATTTT,CASSLRQPHSNQPQHF
TRBV5-4,NA,NA,TRBJ2-5,TGTGCCAGCAGCCCTAAGATCCTAGCGACCCAAGAGACCCAGTACTTC,CASSPKILATQETQYF
TRBV4-1,NA,NA,TRBJ2-7,TGCGCCAGCAGCCAAGGGCAGGGGGGGACCTACGAGCAGTACTTC,CASSQGQGGTYEQYF
TRBV25-1,NA,few,TRBJ2-5,TGTGCCAGCAGTGATCACCACCAAGAGACCCAGTACTTC,CASSDHHQETQYF
TRBV6-5,NA,NA,TRBJ2-7,TGTGCCAGCTGCCCCACGGGGGCGGGAGTAAACGAGCAGTACTTC,CASCPTGAGVNEQYF
TRBV19,NA,NA,TRBJ2-7,TGTGCCAGTAGTATTGGGCGAAGGGGCGAGCAGTACTTC,CASSIGRRGEQYF
TRBV30,NA,NA,TRBJ1-3,TGTGCCTGGAGTCCCTTCCAGGCAAGCGGAAACACCATATATTTT,CAWSPFQASGNTIYF
TRBV13,NA,once,TRBJ2-7,TGTGCCAGCAGCTTAGGCAGGGGCAACTCCTACGAGCAGTACTTC,CASSLGRGNSYEQYF
TRBV7-9,TRBD2,NA,TRBJ2-2,TGTGCCAGCAGCTTACGCGCGGCTAGCGGGAGAACCGGGGAGCTGTTTTTT,CASSLRAASGRTGELFF
TRBV5-1,TRBD1,NA,TRBJ2-7,TGCGCCAGCAGCACCCAGACAGGGATCGAGCAGTACTTC,CASSTQTGIEQYF
TRBV28,NA,NA,TRBJ1-3,TGTGCCACCGGAACGGGGGCGCAGGGAAACACCATATATTTT,CATGTGAQGNTIYF
TRBV6-5,NA,NA,TRBJ1-4,TGTGCCAGCAGCAGGGTTGCGAAGGATGAAAAACTGTTTTTT,CASSRVAKDEKLFF
TRBV25-1,NA,NA,TRBJ1-2,TGTGCCAGCAGTCGATGTCAGGGCTTAAACTATGGCTACACCTTC,CASSRCQGLNYGYTF
TRBV27,NA,NA,TRBJ1-4,TGTGCCAGCAGTTTCCTTGCGTCGACTACAAGGGAAAAACTGTTTTTT,CASSFLASTTREKLFF
TRBV5-1,NA,NA,TRBJ2-7,TGCGCCAGCAGGCTGACTAGGGACACACCCTACGAGCAGTACTTC,CASRLTRDTPYEQYF
TRBV9,NA,NA,TRBJ1-6,TGTGCCAGCAGCGTAGCCAGAAATAATTCACCCCTCCACTTT,CASSVARNNSPLHF
TRBV19,NA,NA,TRBJ1-1,TGTGCCAGTAGTTTACCCACAGGGCTGGGGGCTTTCTTT,CASSLPTGLGAFF
TRBV27,NA,NA,TRBJ2-5,TGTGCCAGCAGTTTATCGGGTCAACAAACTAATCCCCCCGAGACCCAGTACTTC,CASSLSGQQTNPPETQYF
TRBV5-8,TRBD1,NA,TRBJ1-4,TGTGCCAGCAGCCCCAGGACAGGGTTTAATGAAAAACTGTTTTTT,CASSPRTGFNEKLFF
TRBV11-3,NA,NA,TRBJ1-1,TGTGCCAGCAGCTTTTGGCAGGGTTGGGGGAACACTGAAGCTTTCTTT,CASSFWQGWGNTEAFF
TRBV28,NA,NA,TRBJ1-1,TGTGCCAGCATCAAAGGGGGGCTAGGCACTGAAGCTTTCTTT,CASIKGGLGTEAFF
TRBV27,TRBD2,NA,TRBJ2-1,TGTGCCAGCAGTCCACTTCCCTGGACTAGCGGGAGACGCGTCAACAATGAGCAGTTCTTC,CASSPLPWTSGRRVNNEQFF
TRBV7-2,NA,NA,TRBJ2-7,TGTGCCAGCAGCTTAAGGGTGATCTCGCCGGAGGACGAGCAGTACTTC,CASSLRVISPEDEQYF
TRBV5-1,NA,NA,TRBJ1-1,TGCGCCAGCAGCTTGGGAGGGTGGCGCACTGAAGCTTTCTTT,CASSLGGWRTEAFF
TRBV5-1,NA,NA,TRBJ1-2,TGCGCCAGCAGCTTGGGTTATCCGGACACACACCACCCCCATGCGGGCTACACCTTC,CASSLGYPDTHHPHAGYTF
TRBV11-2,NA,NA,TRBJ2-5,TGTGCCAGCAGCTTATCCCCAGGGGATGGGGAGACCCAGTACTTC,CASSLSPGDGETQYF
TRBV4-2,NA,NA,TRBJ2-4,TGTGCCAGCAGCCAAGTGCAGGGGAGCATTCAGTACTTC,CASSQVQGSIQYF
TRBV7-2,TRBD2,NA,TRBJ2-1,TGTGCCAGCAGCTTCCTAGCGGGACTCTCCTACAATGAGCAGTTCTTC,CASSFLAGLSYNEQFF
TRBV2,NA,NA,TRBJ1-4,TGTGCCAGCAGTGAAGCGGCAACTAATGAAAAACTGTTTTTT,CASSEAATNEKLFF
TRBV5-1,TRBD1,many,TRBJ1-6,TGCGCCAGCAGCCAGACAGGGCCAAATTCACCCCTCCACTTT,CASSQTGPNSPLHF
TRBV15,NA,NA,TRBJ2-1,TGTGCCACCGCCCCCGGCTCCTACAATGAGCAGTTCTTC,CATAPGSYNEQFF
TRBV3-1/TRBV3-2,TRBD1,NA,TRBJ2-1,TGTGCCAGCAGCCAAACCGGACAGGGATACAATGAGCAGTTCTTC,CASSQTGQGYNEQFF
TRBV5-6,NA,NA,TRBJ2-1,TGTGCCAGCAGCTTGGGTCTTGGGGGTGAGCAGTTCTTC,CASSLGLGGEQFF
TRBV9,TRBD2,NA,TRBJ2-3,TGTGCCAGCAGCACCGCTGGGACTAGCGGGTTGACGCAGTATTTT,CASSTAGTSGLTQYF
TRBV28,NA,NA,TRBJ1-5,TGTGCCAGCAGCCGACCATCTATGGGCAATCAGCCCCAGCATTTT,CASSRPSMGNQPQHF
TRBV11-3,NA,once,TRBJ2-1,TGTGCCAGCAGCCCCAGGACAGTCTACAATGAGCAGTTCTTC,CASSPRTVYNEQFF
TRBV19,NA,NA,TRBJ1-2,TGTGCCAGTACACCGGGGGGAGGCTATGGCTACACCTTC,CASTPGGGYGYTF
TRBV7-9,NA,NA,TRBJ1-1,TGTGCCAGCAGCTTAGAGAACACTGAAGCTTTCTTT,CASSLENTEAFF
TRBV6-4,NA,NA,TRBJ2-2,TGTGCCAGCAGTGACTCGAGGGGGAACACCGGGGAGCTGTTTTTT,CASSDSRGNTGELFF
TRBV9,NA,NA,TRBJ2-5,TGTGCCAGCAGCGTAGAGTCCGGGGGATGGGAGACCCAGTACTTC,CASSVESGGWETQYF
TRBV6-2/TRBV6-3,TRBD2,few,TRBJ2-1,TGTGCCAGCAGTATCTCTCGACTAGCGGGATACAATGAGCAGTTCTTC,CASSISRLAGYNEQFF
TRBV4-3,TRBD2,NA,TRBJ2-1,TGCGCCAGCAGCCAAGATTGGACCGGGACTAGCCCATACAATGAGCAGTTCTTC,CASSQDWTGTSPYNEQFF
TRBV21-1,NA,NA,TRBJ1-3,TGTGCCAGCAGCAATGCGGGGGTCTCTGGAAACACCATATATTTT,CASSNAGVSGNTIYF
TRBV6-5,TRBD2,NA,TRBJ2-2,TGTGCCAGCAGTAAGCGGGGGACCGGGGAGCTGTTTTTT,CASSKRGTGELFF
TRBV2,NA,few,TRBJ2-7,TGTGCCAGCGTCCCGGGACACTACGAGCAGTACTTC,CASVPGHYEQYF
TRBV24-1,NA,NA,TRBJ2-3,TGTGCCACCAGTGATTCTGTAAAGACAGTGCTGGGCACAGATACGCAGTATTTT,CATSDSVKTVLGTDTQYF
TRBV7-8,TRBD1,NA,TRBJ1-1,TGTGCCAGCAGCTCCATTGGTGGGGGACAGGGGAACACTGAAGCTTTCTTT,CASSSIGGGQGNTEAFF
TRBV11-3,NA,once,TRBJ1-3,TGTGCCAGCAGCTTATCCGGGAACCTTGGAAACACCATATATTTT,CASSLSGNLGNTIYF
TRBV5-1,NA,NA,TRBJ2-1,TGCGCCAGCAGCTTTCATACCGGGACCGATTCCTACAATGAGCAGTTCTTC,CASSFHTGTDSYNEQFF